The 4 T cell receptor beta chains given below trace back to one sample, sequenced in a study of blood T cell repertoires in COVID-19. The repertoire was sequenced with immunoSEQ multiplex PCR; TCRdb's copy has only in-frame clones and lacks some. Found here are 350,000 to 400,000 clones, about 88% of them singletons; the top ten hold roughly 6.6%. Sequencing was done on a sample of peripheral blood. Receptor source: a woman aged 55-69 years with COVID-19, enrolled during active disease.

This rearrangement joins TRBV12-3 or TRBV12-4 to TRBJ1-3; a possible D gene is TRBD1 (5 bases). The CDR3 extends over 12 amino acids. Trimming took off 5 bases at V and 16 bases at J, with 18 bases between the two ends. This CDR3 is CASSLRPGLGYF. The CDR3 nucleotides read TGTGCCAGCAGTCTCCGACCGGGACTCGGGTATTTT.

The CDR3 loop is CASSQPGQGTEQYF. CDR3 nucleotides: TGCGCCAGCAGCCAGCCGGGACAGGGGACCGAGCAGTACTTC. The gene calls are TRBV4-1 and TRBJ2-7; TRBD1 agrees at 10 bases. The CDR3 sequence is 14 residues long. V shed 3 bases, J shed 6 bases, and the junction held 5 bases outside the gene matches. Germline V gene sequence: CDR1 MGHRA, CDR2 YSYEKL.

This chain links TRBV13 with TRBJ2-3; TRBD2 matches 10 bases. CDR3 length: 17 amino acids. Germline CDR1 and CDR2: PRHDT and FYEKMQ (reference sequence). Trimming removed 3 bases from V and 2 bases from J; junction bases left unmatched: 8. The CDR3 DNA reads TGTGCCAGCAGCTTTAGCGGGGGGACCGGCCTCACAGATACGCAGTATTTT. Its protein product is CASSFSGGTGLTDTQYF.

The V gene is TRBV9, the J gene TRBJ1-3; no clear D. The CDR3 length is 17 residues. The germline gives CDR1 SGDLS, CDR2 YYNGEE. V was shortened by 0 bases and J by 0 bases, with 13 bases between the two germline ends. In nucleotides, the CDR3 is TGTGCCAGCAGCGTAGGGGTGGGGAGAGCCTCTGGAAACACCATATATTTT. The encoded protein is CASSVGVGRASGNTIYF.